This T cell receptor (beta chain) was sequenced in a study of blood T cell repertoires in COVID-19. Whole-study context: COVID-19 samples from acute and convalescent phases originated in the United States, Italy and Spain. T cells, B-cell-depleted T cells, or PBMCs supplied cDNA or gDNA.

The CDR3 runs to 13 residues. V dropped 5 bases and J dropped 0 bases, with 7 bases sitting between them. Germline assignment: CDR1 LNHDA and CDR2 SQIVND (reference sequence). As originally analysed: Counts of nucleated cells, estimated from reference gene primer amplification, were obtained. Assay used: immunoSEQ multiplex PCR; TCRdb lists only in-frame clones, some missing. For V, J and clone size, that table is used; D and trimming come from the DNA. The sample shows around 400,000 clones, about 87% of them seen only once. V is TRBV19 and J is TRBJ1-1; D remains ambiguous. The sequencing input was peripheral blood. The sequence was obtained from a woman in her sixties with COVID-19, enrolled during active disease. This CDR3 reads CASSVSLNTEAFF. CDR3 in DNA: TGTGCCAGTAGTGTTTCATTGAACACTGAAGCTTTCTTT.